The entry that follows covers one T cell receptor (beta chain) sequence. The antigen is undetermined. Sequencing of TCR beta was performed on blood CD8+ and CD4+ T cells. The data belong to a study of CD8 T cells in Susac syndrome. Study background: Treatment status at blood draw for the Susac syndrome patients was therapy-naive, corticosteroids, or intravenous immunoglobulin alone.

cDNA came from around 0.5 to 1 ug RNA primed by random hexamers. The authors amplified TCR beta CDR3 across 54 Vbeta and 13 Jbeta using immunoSEQ multiplex PCR. Using its own MiXCR run on the immunoSEQ multiplex PCR reads, TCRdb lists one record per CDR3 protein. The table includes around 130,000 distinct CDR3 sequences, just under 95% detected once. Study-wide results and limits: The number of Susac-specific public clones found was approximately 17 in total CD8+ repertoires and about 5 in CD8+ TEMRA repertoires.

The CDR3 is 16 residues long. Germline trimming cut 3 bases from V and 3 bases from J; bases unmatched to any gene: 3. Germline loops: CDR1 SGDLS, CDR2 YYNGEE. Sequenced input: CD8+ T cells from PBMCs. The clonotype was recovered from a human donor with Susac syndrome. The V call is TRBV9, the J call TRBJ2-3, with 14 positions matching TRBD2. CDR3 loop: CASSDRLAGGTDTQYF. The CDR3 DNA follows: TGTGCCAGCAGCGACCGACTAGCGGGGGGGACAGATACGCAGTATTTT.